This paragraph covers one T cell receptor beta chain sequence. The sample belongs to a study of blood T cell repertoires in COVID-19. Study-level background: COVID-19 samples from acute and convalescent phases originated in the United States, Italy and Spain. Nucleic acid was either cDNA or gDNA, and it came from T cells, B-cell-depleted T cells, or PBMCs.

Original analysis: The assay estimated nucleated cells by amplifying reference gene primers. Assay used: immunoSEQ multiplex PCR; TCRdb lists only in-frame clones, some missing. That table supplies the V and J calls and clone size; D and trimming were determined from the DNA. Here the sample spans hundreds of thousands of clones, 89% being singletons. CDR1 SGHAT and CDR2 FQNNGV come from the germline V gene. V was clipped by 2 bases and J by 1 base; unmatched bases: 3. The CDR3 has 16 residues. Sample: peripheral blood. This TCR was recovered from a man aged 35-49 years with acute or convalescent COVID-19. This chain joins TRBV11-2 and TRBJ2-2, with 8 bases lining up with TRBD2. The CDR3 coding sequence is TGTGCCAGCAGCTTAAGAAGCGGGGGGAACACCGGGGAGCTGTTTTTT. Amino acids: CASSLRSGGNTGELFF.